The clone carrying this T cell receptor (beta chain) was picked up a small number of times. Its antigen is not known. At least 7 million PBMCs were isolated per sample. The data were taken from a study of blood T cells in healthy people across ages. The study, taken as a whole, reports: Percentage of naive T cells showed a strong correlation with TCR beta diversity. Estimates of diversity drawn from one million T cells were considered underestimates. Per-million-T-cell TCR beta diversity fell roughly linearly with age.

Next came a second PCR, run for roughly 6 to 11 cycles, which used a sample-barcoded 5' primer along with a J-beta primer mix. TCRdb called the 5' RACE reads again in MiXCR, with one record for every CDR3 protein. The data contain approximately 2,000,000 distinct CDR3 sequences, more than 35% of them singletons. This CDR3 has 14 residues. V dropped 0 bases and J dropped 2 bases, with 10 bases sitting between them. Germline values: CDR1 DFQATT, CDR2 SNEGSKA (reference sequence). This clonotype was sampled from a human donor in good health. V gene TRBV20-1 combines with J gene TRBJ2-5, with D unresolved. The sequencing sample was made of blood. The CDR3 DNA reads TGCAGTGCTAGAGATCCAGGCAGGCAAGAGACCCAGTACTTC. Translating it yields CSARDPGRQETQYF.